This T cell receptor (beta chain) was identified in a study of vaccination and CD4 T cells after COVID-19. About the study: Following dose two, a median around 70 days (range 14 to 241) passed before post-vaccine samples were taken.

This clonotype was counted once. V lost 2 bases, J lost 0 bases, and 5 bases lay in between. The length of the CDR3 is 15 residues. The germline CDR1 and CDR2 sequences are LGHNA and YNFKEQ. One entry per CDR3 protein results from TCRdb running MiXCR on the PCR reads. The table has some 29,000 distinct CDR3 sequences, 50% seen once. Noted time point: late sampling 161 to 241 days after vaccination in a few convalescent patients. The sequence was obtained from a human donor who had recovered from COVID-19. The sequencing used CD4+ T cells from blood, collected about 7 months after SARS-CoV-2 vaccination. The rearrangement joins TRBV4-2 to TRBJ2-6; D remains unclear. CDR3 amino acids: CASSQSGSGANVLTF. Written as DNA, the CDR3 is TGTGCCAGCAGCCAATCAGGCTCTGGGGCCAACGTCCTGACTTTC.